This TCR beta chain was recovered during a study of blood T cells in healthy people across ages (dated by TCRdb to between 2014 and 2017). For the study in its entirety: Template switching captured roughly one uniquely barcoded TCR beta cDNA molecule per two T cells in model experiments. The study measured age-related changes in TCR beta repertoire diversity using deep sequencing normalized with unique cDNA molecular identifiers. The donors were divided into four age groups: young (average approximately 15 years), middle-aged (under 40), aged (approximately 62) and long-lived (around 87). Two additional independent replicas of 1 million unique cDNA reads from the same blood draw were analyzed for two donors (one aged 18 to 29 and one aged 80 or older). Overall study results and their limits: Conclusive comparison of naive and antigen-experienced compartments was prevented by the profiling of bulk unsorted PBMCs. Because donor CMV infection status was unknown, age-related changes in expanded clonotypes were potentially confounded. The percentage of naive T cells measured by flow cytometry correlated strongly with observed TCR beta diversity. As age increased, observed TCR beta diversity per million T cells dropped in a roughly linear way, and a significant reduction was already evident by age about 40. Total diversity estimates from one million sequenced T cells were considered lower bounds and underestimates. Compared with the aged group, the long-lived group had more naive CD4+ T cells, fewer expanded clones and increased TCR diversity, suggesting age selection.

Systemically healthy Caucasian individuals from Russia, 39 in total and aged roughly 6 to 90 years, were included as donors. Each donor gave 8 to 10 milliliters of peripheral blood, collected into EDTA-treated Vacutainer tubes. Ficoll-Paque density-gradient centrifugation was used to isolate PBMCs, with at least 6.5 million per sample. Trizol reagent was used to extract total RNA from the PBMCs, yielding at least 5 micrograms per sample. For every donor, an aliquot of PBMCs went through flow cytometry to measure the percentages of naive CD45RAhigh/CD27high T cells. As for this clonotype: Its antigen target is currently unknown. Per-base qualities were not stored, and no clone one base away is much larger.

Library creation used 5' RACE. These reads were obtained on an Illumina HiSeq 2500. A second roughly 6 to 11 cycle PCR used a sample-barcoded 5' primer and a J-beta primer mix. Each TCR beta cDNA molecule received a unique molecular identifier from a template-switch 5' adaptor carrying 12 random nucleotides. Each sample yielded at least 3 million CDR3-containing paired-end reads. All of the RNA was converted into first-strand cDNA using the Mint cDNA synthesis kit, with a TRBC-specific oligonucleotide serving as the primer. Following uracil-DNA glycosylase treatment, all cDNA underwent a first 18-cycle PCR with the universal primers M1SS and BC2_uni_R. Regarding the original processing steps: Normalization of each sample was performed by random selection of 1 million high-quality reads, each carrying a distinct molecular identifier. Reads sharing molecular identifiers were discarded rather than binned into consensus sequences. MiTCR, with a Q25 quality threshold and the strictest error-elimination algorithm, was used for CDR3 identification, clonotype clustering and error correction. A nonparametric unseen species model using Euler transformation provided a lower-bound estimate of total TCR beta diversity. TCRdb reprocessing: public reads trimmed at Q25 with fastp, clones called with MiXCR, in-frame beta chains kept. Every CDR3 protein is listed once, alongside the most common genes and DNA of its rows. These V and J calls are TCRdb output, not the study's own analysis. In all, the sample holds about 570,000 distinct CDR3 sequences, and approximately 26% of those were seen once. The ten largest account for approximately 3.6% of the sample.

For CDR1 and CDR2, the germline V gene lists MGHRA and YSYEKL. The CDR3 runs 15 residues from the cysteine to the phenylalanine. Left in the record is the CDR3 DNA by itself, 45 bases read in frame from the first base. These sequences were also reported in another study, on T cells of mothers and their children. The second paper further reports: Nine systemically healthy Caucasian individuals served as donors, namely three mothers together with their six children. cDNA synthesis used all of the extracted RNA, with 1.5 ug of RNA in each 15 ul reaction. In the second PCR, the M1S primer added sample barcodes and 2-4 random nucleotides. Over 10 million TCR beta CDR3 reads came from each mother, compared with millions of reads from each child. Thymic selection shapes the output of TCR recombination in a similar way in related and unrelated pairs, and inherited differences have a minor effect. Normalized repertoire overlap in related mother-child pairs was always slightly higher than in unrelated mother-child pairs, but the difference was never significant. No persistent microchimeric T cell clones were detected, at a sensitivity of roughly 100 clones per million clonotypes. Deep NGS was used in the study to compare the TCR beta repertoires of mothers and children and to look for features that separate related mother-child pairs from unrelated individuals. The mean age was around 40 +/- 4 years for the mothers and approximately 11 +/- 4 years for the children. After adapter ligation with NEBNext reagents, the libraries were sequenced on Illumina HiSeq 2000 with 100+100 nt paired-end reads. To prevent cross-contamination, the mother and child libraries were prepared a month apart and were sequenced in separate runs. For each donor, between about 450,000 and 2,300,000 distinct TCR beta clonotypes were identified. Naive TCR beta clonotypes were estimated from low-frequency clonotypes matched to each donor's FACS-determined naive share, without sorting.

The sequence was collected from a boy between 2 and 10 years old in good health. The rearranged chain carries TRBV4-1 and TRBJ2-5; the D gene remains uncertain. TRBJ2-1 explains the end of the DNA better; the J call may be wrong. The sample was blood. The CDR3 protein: CASSPLYGRINEQFF. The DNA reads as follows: TGCGCCAGCAGCCCCCTTTACGGCCGAATCAATGAGCAGTTCTTC.